These 26 T cell receptor beta chains originate from one sample sequenced in a study of OX40 agonist ivuxolimab in advanced cancers. Sequenced by immunoSEQ multiplex PCR; TCRdb stores in-frame clones only, minus some. Altogether some 84,000 clones are present, 89% being singletons, with the ten largest covering less than 0.2%. The sequencing used CD4+ or CD8+ T cells sorted from blood, collected in a trial of the OX40 agonist ivuxolimab. These receptor sequences come from an adult with an advanced solid tumor such as melanoma, head and neck, liver or kidney cancer.

The rearrangement links TRBV29-1 to TRBJ2-2; the D gene is possibly TRBD2 (7 bases). Deletions cut 6 bases from V and 2 bases from J, with 16 bases between. The germline CDR1 and CDR2 sequences are SQVTM and ANQGSEA. The CDR3 is 15 residues long. In nucleotides, the CDR3 is TGCAGCGTGGGGGGGGCCCGACCCAACACCGGGGAGCTGTTTTTT. Protein product: CSVGGARPNTGELFF.

This chain uses TRBV18 with TRBJ2-7; TRBD2 is a possible D gene (5 bases). The CDR3 loop spans 13 amino acids. Germline CDR1 reads KGHSH; CDR2 reads LQKENI. The germline V and J ends were trimmed by 6 bases and 3 bases, with 12 bases remaining between them. This chain's CDR3 is CASSAGGGYEQYF. CDR3 bases: TGTGCCAGCTCCGCAGGAGGAGGCTACGAGCAGTACTTC. Full variable domain (rest looked up from reference TRBV18 and TRBJ2-7): NAGVMQNPRHLVRRRGQEARLRCSPMKGHSHVYWYRQLPEEGLKFMVYLQKENIIDESGMPKERFSAEFPKEGPSILRIQQVVRGDSAAYFCASSAGGGYEQYFGPGTRLTVT.

This clone was detected only once. The CDR3 loop is CASQGRLYNEQFF. The CDR3 coding sequence is TGTGCCAGTCAGGGGCGGCTTTACAATGAGCAGTTCTTC. This chain joins TRBV4-2 and TRBJ2-1; weak D call: TRBD1 (6 bases). The CDR3 consists of 13 residues. CDR1 LGHNA and CDR2 YNFKEQ come from the germline V gene. Trimming left V 9 bases short and J 4 bases short, with 13 bases between.

The CDR3 DNA follows: TGCGCCAGCAGTGTCGGGGGGCTGAACACTGAAGCTTTCTTT. It specifies CASSVGGLNTEAFF. The J gene is TRBJ1-1, the V gene TRBV10-1, with D maybe TRBD1 (6 bases). This CDR3 comprises 14 residues. Germline-derived CDR1 and CDR2 are WNHNN and SYGVQD (reference sequence). Trimming took 4 bases from V and 0 from J, leaving 9 bases between them.

This clone appeared a single time. The rearrangement links TRBV10-3 to TRBJ1-2; TRBD1 is a possible D gene (5 bases). The V and J ends lost 6 bases and 9 bases respectively, with 29 bases between them. Germline assignment: CDR1 ENHRY and CDR2 SYGVKD. The CDR3 sequence is 17 residues long. The CDR3 bases are TGTGCCATCAGAGGGATTTTCGGGCAGGGAGGGTCCGGTAGCTACACCTTC. Translation: CAIRGIFGQGGSGSYTF.

This chain joins TRBV7-9 and TRBJ2-3; D not certain. Trimming removed 4 bases from V and 2 bases from J, with 10 bases in between. The CDR3 consists of 14 residues. Germline V lookup: CDR1 SEHNR, CDR2 FQNEAQ (reference sequence). The CDR3 DNA reads as TGTGCCAGCAGCTCCCTTCGACCCACAGATACGCAGTATTTT. Translation: CASSSLRPTDTQYF.

The chain carries TRBV7-2 and TRBJ2-5; D could derive from TRBD1 or TRBD2 (5 bases each). The CDR3 sequence is 16 residues long. In germline, CDR1 is SGHTA, CDR2 FQGNSA. V shed 5 bases and J shed 2 bases, with 18 bases lying between them. CDR3: CASSPRDLRGQETQYF. As DNA, the CDR3 is TGTGCCAGCAGCCCCAGGGACCTTCGTGGACAAGAGACCCAGTACTTC.

The J gene is TRBJ1-1, the V gene TRBV28; 7 bases map to TRBD1. After removal of 6 bases from V and 1 base from J, the junction contained 2 bases not matched to a gene. The CDR3 has 13 amino acids. From germline, CDR1 is MDHEN and CDR2 SYDVKM. The CDR3 loop is CASSRQGNTEAFF. CDR3 sequence (DNA): TGTGCCAGCAGCAGACAGGGGAACACTGAAGCTTTCTTT. Looking up the rest from reference TRBV28 and TRBJ1-1 gives the full variable domain: DVKVTQSSRYLVKRTGEKVFLECVQDMDHENMFWYRQDPGLGLRLIYFSYDVKMKEKGDIPEGYSVSREKKERFSLILESASTNQTSMYLCASSRQGNTEAFFGQGTRLTVV.

The chain couples TRBV9 to TRBJ2-5; D perhaps matches TRBD2 (5 bases). Germline CDR1 SGDLS, CDR2 YYNGEE. This CDR3 contains 15 residues. Trimming shortened V by 2 bases and J by 5 bases, and 16 bases separated the two germline ends. The CDR3 DNA reads as TGTGCCAGCAGCGTTGCTCCGGGGAAGTGGGAGACCCAGTACTTC. This sequence encodes CASSVAPGKWETQYF.

The rearrangement links TRBV9 to TRBJ1-5, with D maybe TRBD1 (6 bases). CDR1 SGDLS and CDR2 YYNGEE come from the germline V gene. The length of the CDR3 is 14 residues. Deletions cut 3 bases from V and 5 bases from J, with 12 bases between. DNA for the CDR3: TGTGCCAGCAGCGCTATAGCAGGGGATCAGCCCCAGCATTTT. Protein: CASSAIAGDQPQHF.

The chain carries TRBV6-5 and TRBJ2-7, with 8 bases lining up with TRBD1. CDR1 is MNHEY and CDR2 is SVGAGI in the germline V gene. V gave up 2 bases and J gave up 5 bases; unmatched junction bases: 5. The CDR3 sequence is 14 residues long. CDR3 in amino acids: CASSYRGQGHEQYF. CDR3 coding DNA: TGTGCCAGCAGTTACCGAGGACAGGGCCACGAGCAGTACTTC.

This clone was found a few times. The chain combines TRBV30 with TRBJ1-1; possibly TRBD1 for D (5 bases). Germline assignment: CDR1 GTSNPN and CDR2 SVGIG (reference sequence). The V end was cut by 2 bases, the J end by 10 bases, with 11 bases between. The CDR3 extends over 11 amino acids. DNA of the CDR3: TGTGCCTGGAGTAAGGGACCGTCAGCTTTCTTT. Translated: CAWSKGPSAFF.

The chain uses TRBV7-9 and TRBJ2-3; 8 positions match TRBD2. This CDR3 is built from 14 residues. Per germline, CDR1 SEHNR and CDR2 FQNEAQ (reference sequence). Trimming cost V 6 bases and J 6 bases; bases outside gene matches: 8. CDR3 coding DNA: TGTGCCAGCAGGATTACGGGGGGGCCGGATACGCAGTATTTT. This encodes CASRITGGPDTQYF.

V gene TRBV2 combines with J gene TRBJ2-1; TRBD2 matches at 10 bases. The germline gives CDR1 SNHLY, CDR2 FYNNEI. V lost 4 bases and J lost 5; bases outside the gene matches: 5. The CDR3 length is 15 residues. The CDR3 spells CASSVEREGHNEQFF. CDR3 bases: TGTGCCAGCAGTGTTGAGCGGGAGGGCCACAATGAGCAGTTCTTC.

This clone appeared a few times. The V and J genes are TRBV2 and TRBJ1-1; the match to TRBD1 covers 8 bases. V was pared by 7 bases and J by 4 bases, with 14 bases of the junction left unmatched. The CDR3 covers 16 residues. Germline CDR1 and CDR2: SNHLY and FYNNEI. This CDR3 is CASTPQTPGGFTEAFF. The DNA of the CDR3 is TGTGCCAGCACCCCTCAAACCCCAGGGGGCTTCACTGAAGCTTTCTTT.

V and J are TRBV30 and TRBJ2-2; 7 nucleotides agree with TRBD2. Germline CDR1 GTSNPN, CDR2 SVGIG (reference sequence). V shed 4 bases and J 2 bases; nucleotides not matched to a gene: 1. The CDR3 loop spans 13 amino acids. The CDR3 loop is CAWKRDNTGELFF. CDR3 coding DNA: TGTGCCTGGAAGCGGGATAACACCGGGGAGCTGTTTTTT.

V usage is TRBV5-1 and J usage is TRBJ2-7; no definite D call. Per the germline V gene, CDR1 is SGHRS and CDR2 is YFSETQ. The CDR3 spans 11 residues. Trimming shortened V by 7 bases and J by 9 bases, and 14 bases separated the two germline ends. This chain's CDR3 is CASGKKPGQYF. Here the CDR3 DNA reads TGCGCCAGCGGCAAGAAACCGGGGCAGTACTTC.

The chain combines TRBV10-3 with TRBJ1-5; D unclear. CDR1 and CDR2 from the germline V gene are ENHRY and SYGVKD. This CDR3 comprises 12 residues. The V end was cut by 3 bases, the J end by 5 bases, with 5 bases between. CDR3 amino acids: CAISEVDQPQHF. The CDR3, as DNA: TGTGCCATCAGTGAAGTTGATCAGCCCCAGCATTTT.

This clone was observed a few times. Written as DNA, the CDR3 is TGTGCCAGCAGCTGGTCGTCCGAGCAGTACTTC. Translation: CASSWSSEQYF. The V and J genes are TRBV5-6 and TRBJ2-7; D is unresolved. This CDR3 is built from 11 residues. Germline V lookup: CDR1 SGHDT, CDR2 YYEEEE. V was pared by 3 bases and J by 6 bases, with 7 bases between.

The count of this clone is one. The chain recombines TRBV4-1 with TRBJ1-2, with 7 bases that match TRBD1. The ends lost 1 base at V and 4 bases at J; junction bases unmatched: 3. CDR3 length: 14 residues. CDR1 is MGHRA, CDR2 YSYEKL, per germline. The CDR3 is CASSQGGQTYGYTF. DNA of the CDR3: TGCGCCAGCAGCCAAGGGGGACAGACCTATGGCTACACCTTC.

This chain connects TRBV7-9 to TRBJ1-1; D may be TRBD1 (6 bases). Trimming left V 3 bases short and J 1 base short, with 9 bases between. Germline V lookup: CDR1 SEHNR, CDR2 FQNEAQ (reference sequence). The CDR3 is 14 residues long. CDR3 DNA sequence: TGTGCCAGCAGCTTCAGGACAGAGAACACTGAAGCTTTCTTT. This translates into CASSFRTENTEAFF.

The V gene is TRBV9, the J gene TRBJ1-3, with no clear D. The germline V gene encodes CDR1 SGDLS and CDR2 YYNGEE. V lost 3 bases and J lost 0, with 10 bases in between. This CDR3 contains 15 residues. In DNA form, the CDR3 reads TGTGCCAGCAGCGCCCCGCCCAACTCTGGAAACACCATATATTTT. Translation: CASSAPPNSGNTIYF.

The rearrangement links TRBV9 to TRBJ1-2, with TRBD1 as a possible D gene (6 bases). Germline V CDR1 and CDR2: SGDLS, YYNGEE. CDR3 length: 16 residues. V lost 1 base to trimming and J lost 4 bases, with 17 bases between them. CDR3 in amino acids: CASSVSFRGGGYGYTF. The CDR3, as DNA: TGTGCCAGCAGCGTAAGTTTCAGGGGAGGAGGCTATGGCTACACCTTC.

The chain has TRBV5-1 and TRBJ2-1; D is undetermined. This CDR3 is built from 11 residues. Germline lookup yields CDR1 SGHRS and CDR2 YFSETQ. The V end lost 1 base, the J end lost 10 bases, and 6 bases lay between the germline ends. CDR3 coding DNA: TGCGCCAGCAGCTTGAGCCAGGAGCAGTTCTTC. Amino acid sequence: CASSLSQEQFF.

J is TRBJ1-1 and V is TRBV7-2, with 8 bases fitting TRBD1. The V gene end was trimmed by 5 bases and the J gene end by 3 bases; junction bases not matched to a gene: 5. The CDR3 sequence is 14 residues long. The V gene's germline CDR1 is SGHTA and CDR2 FQGNSA. In DNA form, the CDR3 reads TGTGCCAGCAGCCGCCAGGGGGCGGACACTGAAGCTTTCTTT. Its translation: CASSRQGADTEAFF.

The V gene is TRBV7-3, the J gene TRBJ2-7, with D maybe TRBD2 (6 bases). Germline CDR1 SGHTA, CDR2 FQGTGA. The CDR3 has 14 residues. The germline V and J ends were trimmed by 2 bases and 6 bases, with 14 bases remaining between them. The CDR3 is CASSLGGAGGEQYF. CDR3 DNA: TGTGCCAGCAGCTTAGGCGGGGCCGGGGGCGAGCAGTACTTC.